The rows below give T cell receptor beta chains drawn from one sample of a study of cytomegalovirus exposure and HLA in healthy donors. The table came from immunoSEQ multiplex PCR; TCRdb's copy has only in-frame clones and leaves some out. The table lists approximately 110,000 clones, with about 0.59% in the top ten. The sample consisted of PBMCs. These receptors all stem from a man aged 45-65 years in good health and CMV-seronegative. The CDR3 runs from the conserved cysteine through the conserved F or W. A D gene is named only where the DNA matches it firmly.

D gene,J gene,V gene,CDR3 DNA,CDR3 protein
-,TRBJ2-7,TRBV27,TGTGCCAGCAGTTTGGGGCCGCACTACGAGCAGTACTTC,CASSLGPHYEQYF
-,TRBJ1-1,TRBV18,TGTGCCAGCTCGACAACCGGGAGCACTGAAGCTTTCTTT,CASSTTGSTEAFF
-,TRBJ2-3,TRBV6-5,TGTGCCAGCAGTTACTCGAGCCTATCAAGAACAGATACGCAGTATTTT,CASSYSSLSRTDTQYF
-,TRBJ1-2,TRBV9,TGTGCCAGCAGCGCGTCATTGACAGAGAACTATGGCTACACCTTC,CASSASLTENYGYTF
-,TRBJ2-5,TRBV10-3,TGTGCCGTGAAGAGGGCCGGGGAGACCCAGTACTTC,CAVKRAGETQYF
-,TRBJ2-7,TRBV19,TGTGCCAGTACAAACTTCAGGGGCCCCCACCCCCCTGCCTACGAGCAGTACTTC,CASTNFRGPHPPAYEQYF
-,TRBJ2-5,TRBV5-1,TGCGCCAGCAGTCCCGCCTCCCGGGAGACCCAGTACTTC,CASSPASRETQYF
-,TRBJ2-5,TRBV14,TGTGCCAGCAGCCAAGCCTCCTTTGTTCGAGAGACCCAGTACTTC,CASSQASFVRETQYF
-,TRBJ2-2,TRBV5-1,TGCGCCAGCAGCTTGGTTCCGACCGGGGAGCTGTTTTTT,CASSLVPTGELFF
-,TRBJ1-1,TRBV6-4,TGTGCCAGCAGCCCCGAGGGGGGGGACACTGAAGCTTTCTTT,CASSPEGGDTEAFF
-,TRBJ2-1,TRBV7-2,TGTGCCAGCAGCGTATTTAATGAGCAGTTCTTC,CASSVFNEQFF
-,TRBJ1-2,TRBV4-3,TGCGCCAGCAGCCAAAGGCAGGGGATAACCAGTGGCTACACCTTC,CASSQRQGITSGYTF
-,TRBJ2-2,TRBV6-5,TGTGCCAGCAGCTTAGGCGATGCGAGGTCCGGGGAGCTGTTTTTT,CASSLGDARSGELFF
-,TRBJ1-4,TRBV7-9,TGTGCCAGCAGCTTAACGACTGAATATGAAAAACTGTTTTTT,CASSLTTEYEKLFF
-,TRBJ1-1,TRBV2,TGTGCCAGCAGTGTTCAGGCGGGGAACACTGAAGCTTTCTTT,CASSVQAGNTEAFF
-,TRBJ1-5,TRBV30,TGTGCCTGGAGTGTTAGAGGTACCCATAGCAATCAGCCCCAGCATTTT,CAWSVRGTHSNQPQHF
TRBD1,TRBJ1-1,TRBV12-5,TGTGCTAGTGGTCCCGACAGGGGGCCGTTCGGAGCTTTCTTT,CASGPDRGPFGAFF
TRBD2,TRBJ2-3,TRBV5-1,TGCGCCAGCAGCTTCCCGGGGGGGCATACGCAGTATTTT,CASSFPGGHTQYF
-,TRBJ2-5,TRBV18,TGTGCCAGCTCCCGGGACTTCCAAGAGACCCAGTACTTC,CASSRDFQETQYF
-,TRBJ2-3,TRBV5-4,TGTGCCAGCAGCTTCCTCCGGGGAGGGGGGACAGATACGCAGTATTTT,CASSFLRGGGTDTQYF
TRBD1,TRBJ1-4,TRBV5-1,TGCGCCAGCAGCCGGACAGGCACAACTAATGAAAAACTGTTTTTT,CASSRTGTTNEKLFF
-,TRBJ2-7,TRBV2,TGTGCCAGCAGTAACAGGGACGTAAACGAGCAGTACTTC,CASSNRDVNEQYF
-,TRBJ2-5,TRBV27,TGTGCCAGCAGGCGGAGTGGTGGAGAGACCCAGTACTTC,CASRRSGGETQYF
TRBD1,TRBJ2-7,TRBV5-1,TGCGCCAGCAGCCAGTTGGGGACAGGCGTAGGAGAGCAGTACTTC,CASSQLGTGVGEQYF
TRBD2,TRBJ2-3,TRBV19,TGTGCCAGTAGTGGACTAGCGGGGGACGCAGTAGATACGCAGTATTTT,CASSGLAGDAVDTQYF
TRBD2,TRBJ2-3,TRBV7-9,TGTGCCAGCAGCGAACCCGGGACTAGAAAGAGCACAGATACGCAGTATTTT,CASSEPGTRKSTDTQYF
-,TRBJ2-2,TRBV7-9,TGTGCCAGCAGCTCAACTAGCTACACCGGGGAGCTGTTTTTT,CASSSTSYTGELFF
TRBD1,TRBJ2-7,TRBV18,TGTGCCAGCTCACCGGCCGCAGGACAGGGCTCCTACGAGCAGTACTTC,CASSPAAGQGSYEQYF
TRBD1,TRBJ1-1,TRBV10-3,TGTGCCATCAGTGTCGGGACAGGGGATATACCACAAGCTTTCTTT,CAISVGTGDIPQAFF
TRBD1,TRBJ2-7,TRBV27,TGTGCCAGCAGTTTATGGACAGGGGGCTCATACGAGCAGTACTTC,CASSLWTGGSYEQYF
TRBD1,TRBJ1-2,TRBV28,TGTGCCAGCAGTACTTTCGGGACAGGGGACTATGGCTACACCTTC,CASSTFGTGDYGYTF
-,TRBJ1-4,TRBV25-1,TGTGCCAGCGAAGAGGGGGCAACTAATGAAAAACTGTTTTTT,CASEEGATNEKLFF
TRBD1,TRBJ2-7,TRBV27,TGTGCCAGCAGTTTAACCAGGACAGGGGGCTCCTACGAGCAGTACTTC,CASSLTRTGGSYEQYF
TRBD1,TRBJ2-1,TRBV12-5,TGTGCTAGTGGCCTCAGGGACAGGTACAATGAGCAGTTCTTC,CASGLRDRYNEQFF
-,TRBJ1-1,TRBV6-1,TGTGCCAGCAATTTGGAACAGGGGAACACTGAAGCTTTCTTT,CASNLEQGNTEAFF
TRBD1,TRBJ1-4,TRBV18,TGTGCCAGCTCACCACTGGGACAGGGGAGCGAAAAACTGTTTTTT,CASSPLGQGSEKLFF
-,TRBJ1-2,TRBV5-1,TGCGCCAGCACTTCTCCCGGGACTTCATCGTCAGTGGGCTACACCTTC,CASTSPGTSSSVGYTF
TRBD2,TRBJ2-5,TRBV9,TGTGCCAGCACCCTCAGCGGGACTCTCGAAGAGACCCAGTACTTC,CASTLSGTLEETQYF
-,TRBJ2-7,TRBV2,TGTGCCAGCAGTACCTACAGGGCCTCCTACGAGCAGTACTTC,CASSTYRASYEQYF
TRBD1,TRBJ1-5,TRBV7-6,TGTGCCAGCAGCTTACGGACAGGGGATCAGCCCCAGCATTTT,CASSLRTGDQPQHF
-,TRBJ1-1,TRBV5-4,TGTGCCAGCAGCTTGAGTGGCAGGGACACTGAAGCTTTCTTT,CASSLSGRDTEAFF
-,TRBJ1-5,TRBV7-9,TGTGCCAGCAGCCACGATGGGGGGGGCAATCAGCCCCAGCATTTT,CASSHDGGGNQPQHF
-,TRBJ1-1,TRBV10-3,TGTGCCATCAGTGAACAGGATTTTGGCACTGAAGCTTTCTTT,CAISEQDFGTEAFF
-,TRBJ1-2,TRBV18,TGTGCCAGCTCACCAGTGGAGGGCGGCTACACCTTC,CASSPVEGGYTF
-,TRBJ2-7,TRBV7-2,TGTGCCAGCAGCCCCCAAGGGGTCTCCTACGAGCAGTACTTC,CASSPQGVSYEQYF
TRBD1,TRBJ2-5,TRBV4-1,TGCGCCAGCAGCCCGGGACAGACTGGGGAGACCCAGTACTTC,CASSPGQTGETQYF
TRBD1,TRBJ1-1,TRBV5-5,TGTGCCAGCAGCCTTGGAATGGGACAGCTGAACACTGAAGCTTTCTTT,CASSLGMGQLNTEAFF
-,TRBJ2-3,TRBV15,TGTGCCACCAGCAGAGGCCTGACTGATACGCAGTATTTT,CATSRGLTDTQYF
-,TRBJ1-2,TRBV29-1,TGCAGCGTTGACGGGAGCTACACCTTC,CSVDGSYTF
-,TRBJ2-3,TRBV5-5,TGTGCCAGCAGCTTTGCTGGGAGTCGTACAGATACGCAGTATTTT,CASSFAGSRTDTQYF
-,TRBJ1-5,TRBV27,TGTGCCAGCAGTCCCGTAGGACACCGGGGCAATCAGCCCCAGCATTTT,CASSPVGHRGNQPQHF
TRBD2,TRBJ2-7,TRBV7-9,TGTGCCAGCAGCTTAACGACTAGCGGGGGCTACGAGCAGTACTTC,CASSLTTSGGYEQYF
-,TRBJ1-2,TRBV6-1,TGTGCCAGCAGTGAAATCACAGTTATCTATGGCTACACCTTC,CASSEITVIYGYTF